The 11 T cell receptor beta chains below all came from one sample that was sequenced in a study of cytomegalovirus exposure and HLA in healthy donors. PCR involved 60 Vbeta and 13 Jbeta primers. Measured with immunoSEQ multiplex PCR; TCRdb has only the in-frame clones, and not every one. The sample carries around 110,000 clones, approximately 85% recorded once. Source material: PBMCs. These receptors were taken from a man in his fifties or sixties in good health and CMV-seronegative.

The CDR3 DNA is TGTGCCAGCACCCTTGACAGGGGGCATAGCAATCAGCCCCAGCATTTT. It translates to CASTLDRGHSNQPQHF. The J gene is TRBJ1-5, the V gene TRBV2; TRBD1 aligns across 10 bases. Trimming at V came to 7 bases and at J to 0 bases, leaving 6 bases not matched to a gene. There are 16 residues in the CDR3. Per germline, CDR1 SNHLY and CDR2 FYNNEI.

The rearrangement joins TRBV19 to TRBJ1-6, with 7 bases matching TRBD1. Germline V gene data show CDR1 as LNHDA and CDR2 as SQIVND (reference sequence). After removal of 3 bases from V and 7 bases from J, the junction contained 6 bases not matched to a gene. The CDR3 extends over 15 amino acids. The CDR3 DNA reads TGTGCCAGTAGTATCGTCCCGACAGGGAATTCACCCCTCCACTTT. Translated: CASSIVPTGNSPLHF.

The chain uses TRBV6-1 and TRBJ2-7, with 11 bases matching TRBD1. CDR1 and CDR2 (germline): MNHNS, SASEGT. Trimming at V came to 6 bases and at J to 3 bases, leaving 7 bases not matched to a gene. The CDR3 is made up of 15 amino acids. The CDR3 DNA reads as TGTGCCAGCAGAGCTGAGGACAGGGGGCTCTACGAGCAGTACGTC. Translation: CASRAEDRGLYEQYV.

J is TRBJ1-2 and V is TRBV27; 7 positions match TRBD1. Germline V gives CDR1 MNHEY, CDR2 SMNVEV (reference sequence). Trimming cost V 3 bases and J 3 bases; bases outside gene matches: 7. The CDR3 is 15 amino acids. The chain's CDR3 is CASSFLGQRDYGYTF. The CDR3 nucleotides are TGTGCCAGCAGTTTTTTGGGACAGAGGGACTATGGCTACACCTTC.

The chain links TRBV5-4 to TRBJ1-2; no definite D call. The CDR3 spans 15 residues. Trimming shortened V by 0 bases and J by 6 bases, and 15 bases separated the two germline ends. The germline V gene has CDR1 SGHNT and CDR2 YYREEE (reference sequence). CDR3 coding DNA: TGTGCCAGCAGCTTGGTCGGCCGAGAGAGGGATGGCTACACCTTC. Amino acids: CASSLVGRERDGYTF.

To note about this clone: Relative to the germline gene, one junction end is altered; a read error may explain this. The CDR3 loop reads CASSEVGSYSYTF. CDR3 DNA: TGTGCCAGCAGTGAAGTGGGGAGCTATAGCTACACCTTC. The rearrangement links TRBV2 to TRBJ1-2; D gene ambiguous. CDR3 length: 13 amino acids. From germline, CDR1 is SNHLY and CDR2 FYNNEI.

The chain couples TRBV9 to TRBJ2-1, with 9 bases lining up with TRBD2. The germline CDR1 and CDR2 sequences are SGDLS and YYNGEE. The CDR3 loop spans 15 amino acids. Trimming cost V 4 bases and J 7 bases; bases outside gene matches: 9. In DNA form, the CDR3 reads TGTGCCAGCAGCCCTTCGGGGCTAGCGGGGAATGAGCAGTTCTTC. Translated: CASSPSGLAGNEQFF.

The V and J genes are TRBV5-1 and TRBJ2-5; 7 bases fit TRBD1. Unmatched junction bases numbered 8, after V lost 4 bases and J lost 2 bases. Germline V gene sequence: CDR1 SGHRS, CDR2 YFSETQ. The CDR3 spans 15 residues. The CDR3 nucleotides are TGCGCCAGCAGCGATACAGGGGAACCGCAAGAGACCCAGTACTTC. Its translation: CASSDTGEPQETQYF.

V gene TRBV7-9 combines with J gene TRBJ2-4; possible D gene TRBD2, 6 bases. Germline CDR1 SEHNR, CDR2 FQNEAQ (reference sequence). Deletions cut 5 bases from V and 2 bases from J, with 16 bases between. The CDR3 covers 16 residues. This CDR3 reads CASSPRRDVTKNIQYF. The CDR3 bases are TGTGCCAGCAGCCCACGGCGGGACGTGACCAAAAACATTCAGTACTTC.

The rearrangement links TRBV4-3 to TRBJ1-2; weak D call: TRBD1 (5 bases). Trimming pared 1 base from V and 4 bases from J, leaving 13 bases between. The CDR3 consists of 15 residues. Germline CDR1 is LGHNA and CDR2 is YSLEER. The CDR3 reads CASSQALDSFYGYTF. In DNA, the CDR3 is TGCGCCAGCAGCCAAGCTCTTGACAGCTTCTATGGCTACACCTTC.

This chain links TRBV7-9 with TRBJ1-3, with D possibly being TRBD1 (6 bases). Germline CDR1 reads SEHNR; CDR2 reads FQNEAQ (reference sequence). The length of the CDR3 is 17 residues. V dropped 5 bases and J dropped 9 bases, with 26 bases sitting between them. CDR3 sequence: CASSLSGYLSSGATIYF. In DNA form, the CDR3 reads TGTGCCAGCAGCCTCTCAGGGTATCTGTCTTCAGGGGCCACCATATATTTT.